What follows are 20 T cell receptor beta chains derived from one specimen sequenced in a study of T cell repertoires in cytomegalovirus infection. One entry per CDR3 protein results from TCRdb running MiXCR on the reads. The sample has around 740,000 distinct CDR3 sequences, about 40% seen once. Specimen: PBMCs. Every receptor here comes from a human donor in good health (CMV status not recorded). Some clones in this sample may be carry-over from other donors' samples.

V and J are TRBV6-6 and TRBJ1-2; D is ambiguous. The germline CDR1 and CDR2 sequences are MNHNY and SVGAGI (reference sequence). Trimming left V 5 bases short and J 4 bases short, with 14 bases between. The CDR3 extends over 14 amino acids. CDR3 DNA: TGTGCCAGCAGTGGCAGAGGGCGCCTCTATGGCTACACCTTC. It encodes CASSGRGRLYGYTF.

This clonotype was seen only a few times. This chain joins TRBV7-6 and TRBJ1-2; unclear D gene. Germline V gene lookup returns CDR1 SGHVS and CDR2 FNYEAQ. The CDR3 is made up of 13 amino acids. The ends were cut back, 5 bases at V and 7 bases at J, with 14 bases in the middle. The CDR3 coding sequence is TGTGCCAGCAGCCCTTGGGGAGTTTTTGGCTACACCTTC. As protein: CASSPWGVFGYTF.

The chain links TRBV28 to TRBJ2-4, with D possibly being TRBD1 or TRBD2 (6 bases each). There are 15 residues in the CDR3. CDR1 MDHEN and CDR2 SYDVKM come from the germline V gene. The V gene lost 7 bases and the J gene lost 0 bases, with 13 bases spanning the gap. The CDR3 loop reads CASMGGELAKNIQYF. The CDR3 DNA sequence: TGTGCCAGCATGGGGGGCGAATTAGCCAAAAACATTCAGTACTTC.

As for this clonotype: At one of its ends the junction is not consistent with the germline gene, which may arise from a read error. The CDR3 here is CASSLPGVGNSIYF. The CDR3 coding sequence is TGTGCCAGCAGTTTACCAGGGGTTGGAAACTCCATATATTTT. The V gene is TRBV28, the J gene TRBJ1-3; D possibly corresponds to TRBD1 (6 bases). The germline V gene has CDR1 MDHEN and CDR2 SYDVKM. This CDR3 contains 14 residues.

Remarks on this clonotype: A much larger clonotype is one base distant, so this may be a read error. The chain carries TRBV28 and TRBJ1-1; D uncertain. The CDR3 sequence is 13 residues long. V lost 9 bases and J lost 0, with 11 bases in between. The germline V gene encodes CDR1 MDHEN and CDR2 SYDVKM. In DNA form, the CDR3 reads TGTGCCAGAAGCCAGACATTGAACACTGAAGCTTTCTTT. Its protein product is CARSQTLNTEAFF. Filled out from reference TRBV28 and TRBJ1-1, the complete variable domain reads DVKVTQSSRYLVKRTGEKVFLECVQDMDHENMFWYRQDPGLGLRLIYFSYDVKMKEKGDIPEGYSVSREKKERFSLILESASTNQTSMYLCARSQTLNTEAFFGQGTRLTVV.

V and J are TRBV20-1 and TRBJ2-7; D is tentatively TRBD1 or TRBD2 (5 bases each). The CDR3 is 12 amino acids. Germline loops: CDR1 DFQATT, CDR2 SNEGSKA (reference sequence). With 3 bases removed from V and 6 bases from J, the gap between germline ends came to 12 bases. CDR3 region: CSARGTGPEQYF. CDR3 nucleotides: TGCAGTGCTAGGGGGACGGGTCCCGAGCAGTACTTC.

The table lists this clonotype with a few counts. The V and J genes are TRBV7-4 and TRBJ2-1, with 7 bases fitting TRBD2. Germline values: CDR1 SGHVT, CDR2 SQSDAQ. The J segment lost 7 bases and the V segment lost 8 bases, leaving 14 bases of the junction unmatched. This CDR3 spans 15 amino acids. The CDR3 DNA reads TGTGCCAGCCACCCTTTAGGGGAGGGATGGAATGAGCAGTTCTTC. Protein product: CASHPLGEGWNEQFF.

This clonotype showed up just once. The rearrangement joins TRBV27 to TRBJ1-1; no clear D. V was shortened by 5 bases and J by 1 base, with 11 bases between the two germline ends. Looked up from germline, CDR1 is MNHEY and CDR2 is SMNVEV (reference sequence). This CDR3 has 14 residues. This chain's CDR3 is CASSPWTQNTEAFF. The CDR3 nucleotides read TGTGCCAGCAGTCCATGGACCCAGAACACTGAAGCTTTCTTT.

The chain combines TRBV7-6 with TRBJ1-3; no reliable D call. Trimming took off 2 bases at V and 1 base at J, with 15 bases between the two ends. Germline CDR1 reads SGHVS; CDR2 reads FNYEAQ. The CDR3 is made up of 17 amino acids. The CDR3 DNA reads as TGTGCCAGCAGCTTACTCTCAGCGGTTTCTTCTGGAAACACCATATATTTT. Translated: CASSLLSAVSSGNTIYF.

The gene calls are TRBV27 and TRBJ1-2, with D possibly matching TRBD1 (6 bases). This CDR3 has 15 residues. Deletions cut 6 bases from V and 8 bases from J, with 22 bases between. Germline CDR1 and CDR2: MNHEY and SMNVEV (reference sequence). CDR3 loop: CASSTLQGKVQGYTF. CDR3 nucleotides: TGTGCCAGCAGCACCCTCCAGGGGAAGGTGCAAGGCTACACCTTC.

This clonotype was observed many times. The V gene is TRBV7-6, the J gene TRBJ2-7; tentative D call: TRBD1 (6 bases). The ends were cut back, 3 bases at V and 1 base at J, with 13 bases in the middle. Looked up from germline, CDR1 is SGHVS and CDR2 is FNYEAQ. The CDR3 runs 15 residues. DNA of the CDR3: TGTGCCAGCAGCTTGGAGACAGGACCTTCCTACGAGCAGTACTTC. Its translation is CASSLETGPSYEQYF.

The CDR3: CASSSLDKGLEKLFF. Written as DNA, the CDR3 is TGTGCCAGCAGCTCCTTGGACAAGGGGCTAGAAAAACTGTTTTTT. The V gene is TRBV7-2, the J gene TRBJ1-4; TRBD1 is a possible D gene (5 bases). The germline V and J ends were trimmed by 4 bases and 8 bases, with 17 bases remaining between them. The CDR3 is made up of 15 amino acids. Germline V gene lookup returns CDR1 SGHTA and CDR2 FQGNSA. The full variable domain, its missing parts supplied by reference TRBV7-2 and TRBJ1-4, is GAGVSQSPSNKVTEKGKDVELRCDPISGHTALYWYRQSLGQGLEFLIYFQGNSAPDKSGLPSDRFSAERTGGSVSTLTIQRTQQEDSAVYLCASSSLDKGLEKLFFGSGTQLSVL.

The chain joins TRBV6-6 to TRBJ2-7; 7 nucleotides match TRBD1. The ends lost 6 bases at V and 4 bases at J; junction bases unmatched: 9. The CDR3 consists of 14 residues. Germline CDR1 reads MNHNY; CDR2 reads SVGAGI (reference sequence). DNA of the CDR3: TGTGCCAGCAGCCCTCCGGGACAGAAGTACGAGCAGTACTTC. As protein: CASSPPGQKYEQYF.

Of note for this clonotype: Sequence at one end of the junction differs from germline and may be a read error. The chain links TRBV7-6 to TRBJ2-2, with D possibly matching TRBD1 (7 bases). This CDR3 has 14 amino acids. Germline V lookup: CDR1 SGHVS, CDR2 FNYEAQ. The CDR3 loop reads CASTRDSGSGELFF. CDR3 bases: TGTGCTAGCACCCGGGACAGCGGGTCCGGGGAGCTGTTTTTT.

This clonotype has a handful of counts. The chain has TRBV28 and TRBJ2-4, with TRBD1 matching 9 bases. The germline gives CDR1 MDHEN, CDR2 SYDVKM. The CDR3 is made up of 18 amino acids. V dropped 5 bases and J dropped 0; count of bases not matched to a gene: 11. In nucleotides, the CDR3 is TGTGCCAGCAGTCCCAGCCCCAGGGGACAGGGAGCCAAAAACATTCAGTACTTC. Translated: CASSPSPRGQGAKNIQYF.

This chain links TRBV28 with TRBJ2-3, with TRBD2 matching 8 bases. J lost 8 bases, V lost 7 bases, and 17 bases had no gene match. The CDR3 is 16 residues long. The germline V gene has CDR1 MDHEN and CDR2 SYDVKM. The CDR3 loop is CASTDSGTAKTLTQYF. The CDR3, as DNA: TGTGCCAGCACCGATAGCGGGACCGCTAAGACCCTTACGCAGTATTTT.

The chain is built from TRBV12-3 or TRBV12-4 and TRBJ1-2; TRBD1 is a possible D gene (6 bases). The CDR3 contains 14 residues. V dropped 5 bases and J dropped 4 bases, with 14 bases sitting between them. CDR3 loop: CASSREGVGYGYTF. The CDR3 nucleotides read TGTGCCAGCAGTCGGGAGGGGGTTGGCTATGGCTACACCTTC.

CDR3: CASSEAPLVAGESGELFF. As DNA, the CDR3 is TGTGCCAGCAGTGAAGCCCCTTTGGTGGCAGGGGAATCCGGGGAGCTGTTTTTT. The chain has TRBV25-1 and TRBJ2-2, with D maybe TRBD1 (6 bases). In germline, CDR1 is MGHDK, CDR2 SYGVNS. The CDR3 is made up of 18 amino acids. V lost 2 bases to trimming and J lost 6 bases, with 22 bases between them.

This clonotype turned up a few times. The chain uses TRBV6-5 and TRBJ1-3, with TRBD1 identical over 10 bases. This CDR3 comprises 17 residues. CDR1 and CDR2 from the germline V gene are MNHEY and SVGAGI. The V gene end was trimmed by 6 bases and the J gene end by 1 base; junction bases not matched to a gene: 9. Here the CDR3 reads CASRVVPGQGSGNTIYF. The CDR3 DNA follows: TGTGCCAGCAGAGTAGTCCCGGGACAGGGGTCTGGAAACACCATATATTTT.

This clonotype was found once. The chain links TRBV28 to TRBJ2-3, with D perhaps TRBD1 or TRBD2 (5 bases each). The CDR3 extends over 16 amino acids. V dropped 3 bases and J dropped 3 bases, with 16 bases sitting between them. CDR1 MDHEN and CDR2 SYDVKM come from the germline V gene. CDR3 DNA: TGTGCCAGCAGTTTGGGCGCTAGCAAGGGGACAGATACGCAGTATTTT. Residues: CASSLGASKGTDTQYF.